The 27 T cell receptor beta chains listed next were all sequenced from one sample in a study of blood T cell repertoires in COVID-19. Sequenced by immunoSEQ multiplex PCR; TCRdb stores in-frame clones only, minus some. The sample carries about 270,000 clones, over 75% recorded once. Sequenced: peripheral blood. The receptors come from a human donor in a cohort sampled during active COVID-19.

V gene TRBV9 combines with J gene TRBJ2-2; TRBD1 aligns across 10 bases. This CDR3 comprises 17 residues. V lost 4 bases and J lost 2; bases outside the gene matches: 8. Germline CDR1 and CDR2: SGDLS and YYNGEE. DNA of the CDR3: TGTGCCAGCAGCTCCGCCCGGGACAGGGGAAACACCGGGGAGCTGTTTTTT. Amino acid sequence: CASSSARDRGNTGELFF. The full variable domain, completed using reference TRBV9 and TRBJ2-2, is DSGVTQTPKHLITATGQRVTLRCSPRSGDLSVYWYQQSLDQGLQFLIQYYNGEERAKGNILERFSAQQFPDLHSELNLSSLELGDSALYFCASSSARDRGNTGELFFGEGSRLTVL.

This clone came up once. The chain recombines TRBV11-3 with TRBJ1-4; D gene uncertain. CDR1 and CDR2 (germline): SGHNT, YENEEA. The CDR3 totals 15 residues. Trimming removed 5 bases from V and 7 bases from J, with 17 bases in between. This CDR3 reads CASSPPPVDGEKLFF. CDR3 in DNA: TGTGCCAGCAGCCCTCCGCCGGTTGATGGTGAAAAACTGTTTTTT.

The chain links TRBV7-6 to TRBJ2-1, with 9 bases matching TRBD2. Germline lookup yields CDR1 SGHVS and CDR2 FNYEAQ. With V trimmed by 5 bases and J by 3 bases, 5 bases remained unmatched. This CDR3 contains 15 residues. The CDR3 here is CASSHAGGLYNEQFF. The DNA of the CDR3 is TGTGCCAGCAGCCACGCGGGGGGGCTCTACAATGAGCAGTTCTTC. The full variable domain, rest sourced from reference TRBV7-6 and TRBJ2-1, is GAGVSQSPRYKVTKRGQDVALRCDPISGHVSLYWYRQALGQGPEFLTYFNYEAQQDKSGLPNDRFSAERPEGSISTLTIQRTEQRDSAMYRCASSHAGGLYNEQFFGPGTRLTVL.

The chain joins TRBV29-1 to TRBJ2-3, with 9 nucleotides matching TRBD2. This CDR3 is 14 amino acids long. The germline gives CDR1 SQVTM, CDR2 ANQGSEA. The V gene end was trimmed by 4 bases and the J gene end by 4 bases; junction bases not matched to a gene: 6. This CDR3 reads CSVALAGGSDTQYF. The CDR3 DNA is TGCAGCGTTGCACTAGCGGGTGGATCAGATACGCAGTATTTT.

This clone appeared a few times. The chain carries TRBV19 and TRBJ2-3, with 8 bases aligning to TRBD2. Germline CDR1 and CDR2: LNHDA and SQIVND (reference sequence). J was trimmed by 3 bases and V by 5 bases; bases with no gene match: 7. The length of the CDR3 is 15 residues. The CDR3 loop reads CASSLAGSLTDTQYF. Written as DNA, the CDR3 is TGTGCCAGTAGTTTAGCGGGATCCCTAACAGATACGCAGTATTTT.

V and J are TRBV6-5 and TRBJ2-7, with 8 bases identical to TRBD1. J lost 2 bases, V lost 2 bases, and 5 bases had no gene match. The length of the CDR3 is 15 residues. Germline-derived CDR1 and CDR2 are MNHEY and SVGAGI. In DNA form, the CDR3 reads TGTGCCAGCAGTTACCGGACAGGGAAGCCCTACGAGCAGTACTTC. Translating it yields CASSYRTGKPYEQYF.

The chain uses TRBV5-4 and TRBJ1-1, with TRBD1 matching over 7 bases. This CDR3 is 15 amino acids long. With 4 bases clipped from V and 5 bases from J, the junction kept 11 bases outside the gene matches. Germline lookup yields CDR1 SGHNT and CDR2 YYREEE (reference sequence). This chain's CDR3 is CASSPKISGGTEAFF. The CDR3 DNA follows: TGTGCCAGCAGCCCTAAAATTTCAGGGGGGACTGAAGCTTTCTTT.

This clone was seen just once. This CDR3 reads CASSLGGGAGYTF. CDR3 nucleotides: TGCGCCAGCAGCTTGGGTGGAGGTGCTGGCTACACCTTC. This sequence joins TRBV5-1 and TRBJ1-2; no definite D call. Per the germline V gene, CDR1 is SGHRS and CDR2 is YFSETQ. The CDR3 loop spans 13 amino acids. Trimming cost V 0 bases and J 7 bases, with 10 bases left between them.

V is TRBV28 and J is TRBJ1-2; 8 bases match TRBD1. Losses at the gene ends were 6 bases for V and 6 bases for J; bases not matched to a gene: 6. CDR3 length: 13 amino acids. Germline lookup yields CDR1 MDHEN and CDR2 SYDVKM. The CDR3 coding sequence is TGTGCCAGCAGATCCGGGACAGGCGATGGCTACACCTTC. This gives the protein CASRSGTGDGYTF.

This clone was found a few times. This rearrangement joins TRBV5-1 to TRBJ2-6; tentative D call: TRBD2 (6 bases). The V gene's germline CDR1 is SGHRS and CDR2 YFSETQ. With 0 bases removed from V and 2 bases from J, the gap between germline ends came to 9 bases. The CDR3 runs to 16 residues. The chain's CDR3 is CASSLGGGTGANVLTF. In nucleotides, the CDR3 is TGCGCCAGCAGCTTGGGAGGCGGGACTGGGGCCAACGTCCTGACTTTC.

The V and J genes are TRBV3-1 (or the pseudogene TRBV3-2) and TRBJ2-5; D remains ambiguous. CDR1 is LGHDT and CDR2 is YNNKEL in the germline V gene (reference sequence). The V and J ends lost 0 bases and 3 bases respectively, with 5 bases between them. This CDR3 spans 13 amino acids. The CDR3 region is CASSQDYKETQYF. The CDR3 DNA sequence: TGTGCCAGCAGCCAAGATTATAAAGAGACCCAGTACTTC.

The chain employs TRBV19 and TRBJ2-6; the match to TRBD2 covers 9 bases. The CDR3 loop spans 18 amino acids. The V gene's germline CDR1 is LNHDA and CDR2 SQIVND (reference sequence). Losses at the gene ends were 7 bases for V and 0 bases for J; bases not matched to a gene: 10. In DNA form, the CDR3 reads TGTGCCAGTATGATTCTAGCGGGATCTCCCTCTGGGGCCAACGTCCTGACTTTC. As protein: CASMILAGSPSGANVLTF.

The rearrangement joins TRBV7-8 to TRBJ2-7, with D possibly matching TRBD1 (5 bases). This CDR3 is built from 16 residues. In germline, CDR1 is SGHVS, CDR2 FQNEAQ. The germline V and J ends were trimmed by 4 bases and 2 bases, with 18 bases remaining between them. CDR3 sequence (DNA): TGTGCCAGCAGCTACCTGGACATTAACAACCCCTACGAGCAGTACTTC. It translates to CASSYLDINNPYEQYF.

This clone showed up just a few times. This chain's CDR3 is CASSEFVGGTNSPLHF. As DNA, the CDR3 is TGTGCCAGCAGTGAATTTGTAGGGGGTACAAATTCACCCCTCCACTTT. The chain joins TRBV25-1 to TRBJ1-6; TRBD1 might be the D (6 bases). CDR1 and CDR2 (germline): MGHDK, SYGVNS. The CDR3 loop spans 16 amino acids. Trimming cost V 1 base and J 7 bases, with 14 bases left between them.

The chain employs TRBV5-8 and TRBJ2-1; 9 bases are a match to TRBD1. CDR1 and CDR2 from the germline V gene are SGHTS and YDEGEE. This CDR3 spans 13 amino acids. The V segment lost 4 bases and the J segment 8 bases; nucleotides outside the gene matches: 4. DNA for the CDR3: TGTGCCAGCAGCAACAGGGGGCGCGATGAGCAGTTCTTC. It is translated as CASSNRGRDEQFF.

The chain employs TRBV19 and TRBJ1-2, with no clear D. CDR1 is LNHDA and CDR2 is SQIVND in the germline V gene (reference sequence). Trimming left V 3 bases short and J 4 bases short, with 21 bases between. This CDR3 has 17 amino acids. The CDR3 sequence is CASSIHSLEIAVYGYTF. The DNA of the CDR3 is TGTGCCAGTAGTATCCATAGCCTGGAAATCGCAGTCTATGGCTACACCTTC.

This chain uses TRBV28 with TRBJ2-5, with TRBD1 identical over 8 bases. Germline trimming cut 3 bases from V and 5 bases from J; bases unmatched to any gene: 8. Germline V gene data show CDR1 as MDHEN and CDR2 as SYDVKM. The CDR3 length is 15 residues. CDR3 in amino acids: CASSLSGGLGETQYF. For the CDR3, the DNA is TGTGCCAGCAGTTTGTCAGGGGGCTTAGGGGAGACCCAGTACTTC. Complete variable domain (other parts from reference TRBV28 and TRBJ2-5): DVKVTQSSRYLVKRTGEKVFLECVQDMDHENMFWYRQDPGLGLRLIYFSYDVKMKEKGDIPEGYSVSREKKERFSLILESASTNQTSMYLCASSLSGGLGETQYFGPGTRLLVL.

The chain links TRBV27 to TRBJ1-3; a weak D match, TRBD1 (5 bases). The V end lost 5 bases, the J end lost 4 bases, and 18 bases lay between the germline ends. This CDR3 has 16 amino acids. Germline V gene sequence: CDR1 MNHEY, CDR2 SMNVEV (reference sequence). The CDR3 loop reads CASSLWGPQAGNTIYF. Here the CDR3 DNA reads TGTGCCAGCAGTCTCTGGGGCCCTCAGGCAGGAAACACCATATATTTT.

The chain's CDR3 is CASRSGASSYEQYF. The CDR3 DNA is TGTGCCAGCAGGAGCGGGGCGAGCTCCTACGAGCAGTACTTC. The V and J genes are TRBV3-1 (or the pseudogene TRBV3-2) and TRBJ2-7; TRBD2 aligns across 7 bases. CDR1 and CDR2 (germline): LGHDT, YNNKEL (reference sequence). Losses at the gene ends were 6 bases for V and 0 bases for J; bases not matched to a gene: 5. The CDR3 consists of 14 residues.

The chain uses TRBV27 and TRBJ1-6; no firm D call. The CDR3 covers 12 residues. V was shortened by 3 bases and J by 7 bases, with 4 bases between the two germline ends. CDR1 and CDR2 from the germline V gene are MNHEY and SMNVEV (reference sequence). In nucleotides, the CDR3 is TGTGCCAGCAGTTTTGGCAATTCACCCCTCCACTTT. This translates into CASSFGNSPLHF.

This clone showed up just once. The chain is built from TRBV27 and TRBJ2-1; 9 bases are a match to TRBD2. The CDR3 extends over 14 amino acids. CDR1 and CDR2 from the germline V gene are MNHEY and SMNVEV (reference sequence). The J segment lost 10 bases and the V segment lost 4 bases, leaving 8 bases of the junction unmatched. DNA for the CDR3: TGTGCCAGCAGTTCGGGACTAGCTTCACAGGAGCAGTTCTTC. It is translated as CASSSGLASQEQFF.

In this sample, this clone turned up once. The chain carries TRBV9 and TRBJ2-7; no clear D gene. Germline loops: CDR1 SGDLS, CDR2 YYNGEE. V lost 2 bases and J 2 bases, leaving 14 bases between the germline ends. The CDR3 runs 15 residues. CDR3: CASSVRGGSPYEQYF. CDR3 in DNA: TGTGCCAGCAGCGTCCGAGGTGGTTCCCCCTACGAGCAGTACTTC.

The V gene is TRBV27, the J gene TRBJ2-1; 11 positions match TRBD2. Germline values: CDR1 MNHEY, CDR2 SMNVEV (reference sequence). Losses at the gene ends were 6 bases for V and 6 bases for J; bases not matched to a gene: 7. The CDR3 contains 15 residues. The CDR3 region has the DNA TGTGCCAGCAGCCCACTAGCGGGAGTGGCCAATGAGCAGTTCTTC. Its translation: CASSPLAGVANEQFF.

This sequence joins TRBV7-3 and TRBJ2-2; a possible D gene is TRBD2 (6 bases). Per germline, CDR1 SGHTA and CDR2 FQGTGA. V was clipped by 5 bases and J by 5 bases, with 9 bases between them. The CDR3 has 13 residues. The CDR3 region is CASSPAGTGELFF. CDR3 nucleotide sequence: TGTGCCAGCAGCCCCGCGGGAACCGGGGAGCTGTTTTTT.

The chain recombines TRBV28 with TRBJ2-3; maybe TRBD2 (5 bases). V lost 8 bases to trimming and J lost 2 bases, with 11 bases between them. CDR1 and CDR2 (germline): MDHEN, SYDVKM. CDR3 length: 13 residues. The CDR3 DNA reads as TGTGCCAGCTTGAGCGGTTCCACAGATACGCAGTATTTT. Translating gives CASLSGSTDTQYF.

The V and J genes are TRBV1 and TRBJ2-1; the D call in the table, TRBD2, was not verified against the DNA. TRBV1 is a listed pseudogene. The CDR3 loop spans 18 amino acids. CDR3 sequence: CTSSQVLHPSGGHNEQFF. The CDR3, as DNA: TGCACCAGCAGCCAAGTTTTGCACCCTAGCGGGGGGCACAATGAGCAGTTCTTC.

This clone was detected once. The chain carries TRBV10-1 and TRBJ2-7, with D perhaps matching TRBD1 (5 bases). Germline V lookup: CDR1 WNHNN, CDR2 SYGVQD (reference sequence). This CDR3 contains 18 residues. Trimming shortened V by 2 bases and J by 0 bases, and 20 bases separated the two germline ends. The CDR3 region is CASSELGRASSYSYEQYF. The CDR3 DNA follows: TGCGCCAGCAGTGAGCTCGGCAGGGCCAGCAGCTACTCCTACGAGCAGTACTTC.